This T cell receptor (beta chain) is drawn from a study of T-cell reconstitution after alpha-beta-depleted transplantation in children. This clonotype turned up a few times. Its antigen is still unknown. V was shortened by 6 bases and J by 2 bases, with 10 bases between the two germline ends. CDR3 size: 13 residues. Germline values: CDR1 MNHEY, CDR2 SMNVEV (reference sequence). Study conclusions and caveats: Surviving recipient T cells and thymic progenitors accounted for the high day-60 TCRbeta diversity observed in some patients. About two months after transplant, alpha-beta T cells reportedly came from several hundred expanded graft clones. At one year after transplant, newly produced T cells mostly accounted for T-cell counts and diversity.

The TCRbeta library was prepared with unique molecular identifiers. TCRdb re-called the PCR reads through MiXCR, storing one row per CDR3 protein. The sample holds about 510,000 distinct CDR3 sequences, about an eighth seen once. The sequences come from PBMCs, mostly from graft donor cells, collected 180 days after TCRalphabeta/CD19-depleted stem cell transplant. The clonotype originates from a female patient under 10 years old who had a stem cell transplant for aplastic anemia, so the T cells may come from the graft donor. The rearrangement joins TRBV27 to TRBJ1-1; D uncertain. CDR3 DNA sequence: TGTGCCAGCAGACCCGAACCTAACACTGAAGCTTTCTTT. This translates into CASRPEPNTEAFF.